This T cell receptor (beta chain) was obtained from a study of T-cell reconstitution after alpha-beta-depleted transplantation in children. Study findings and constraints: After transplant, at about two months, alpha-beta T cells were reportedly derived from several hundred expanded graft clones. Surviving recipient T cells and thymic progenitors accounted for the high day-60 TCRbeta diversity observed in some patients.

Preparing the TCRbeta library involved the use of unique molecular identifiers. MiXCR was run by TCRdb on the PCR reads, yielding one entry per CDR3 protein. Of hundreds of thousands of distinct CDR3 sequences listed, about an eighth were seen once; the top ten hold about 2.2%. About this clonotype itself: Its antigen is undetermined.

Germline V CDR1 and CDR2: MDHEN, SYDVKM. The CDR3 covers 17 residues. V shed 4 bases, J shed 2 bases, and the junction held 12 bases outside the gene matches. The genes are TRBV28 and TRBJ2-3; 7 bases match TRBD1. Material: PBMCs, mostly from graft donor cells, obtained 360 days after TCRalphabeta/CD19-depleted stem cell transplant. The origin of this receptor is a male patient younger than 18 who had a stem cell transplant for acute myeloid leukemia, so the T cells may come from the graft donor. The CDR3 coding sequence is TGTGCCAGCAGTTCCCCAGGGGGTGGGGCCCCCACAGATACGCAGTATTTT. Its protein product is CASSSPGGGAPTDTQYF.